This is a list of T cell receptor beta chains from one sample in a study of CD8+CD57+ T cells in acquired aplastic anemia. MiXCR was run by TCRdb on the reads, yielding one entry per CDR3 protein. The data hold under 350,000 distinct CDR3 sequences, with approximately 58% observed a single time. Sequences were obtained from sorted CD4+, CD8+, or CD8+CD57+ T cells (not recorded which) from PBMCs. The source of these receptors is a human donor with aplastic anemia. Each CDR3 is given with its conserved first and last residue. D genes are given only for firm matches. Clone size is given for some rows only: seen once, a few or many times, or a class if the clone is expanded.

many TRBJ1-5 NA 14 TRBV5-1 CASSYDSKNQPQHF TGCGCCAGCAGCTACGACAGTAAAAATCAGCCCCAGCATTTT
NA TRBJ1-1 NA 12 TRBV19 CASSRGKTEAFF TGTGCCAGTAGTAGGGGAAAAACTGAAGCTTTCTTT
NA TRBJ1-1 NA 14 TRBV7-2 CASSPTGSRTEAFF TGTGCCAGCAGCCCAACGGGGTCGAGGACTGAAGCTTTCTTT
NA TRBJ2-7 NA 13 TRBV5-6 CASSLSVTYEQYF TGTGCCAGCAGCTTGTCAGTAACCTACGAGCAGTACTTC
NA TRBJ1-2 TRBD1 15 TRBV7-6 CASSLGQGARNGYTF TGTGCCAGCAGCTTAGGGCAGGGGGCGCGAAATGGCTACACCTTC
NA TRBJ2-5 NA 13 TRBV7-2 CASSHRDQETQYF TGTGCCAGCAGCCACCGGGACCAAGAGACCCAGTACTTC
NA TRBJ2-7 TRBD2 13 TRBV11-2 CASGGEGHYEQYF TGTGCCAGCGGAGGGGAGGGCCACTACGAGCAGTACTTC
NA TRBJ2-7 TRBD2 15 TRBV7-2 CASSPGLADSYEQYF TGTGCCAGCAGCCCCGGACTAGCGGACTCCTACGAGCAGTACTTC
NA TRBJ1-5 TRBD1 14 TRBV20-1 CSASPGTGNQPQHF TGCAGTGCTAGCCCCGGGACAGGCAATCAGCCCCAGCATTTT
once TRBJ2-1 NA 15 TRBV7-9 CASSFQASSYNEQFF TGTGCCAGCAGCTTTCAGGCCAGCTCCTACAATGAGCAGTTCTTC
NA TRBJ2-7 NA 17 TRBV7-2 CASSLGGIGSPGYEQYF TGTGCCAGCAGCTTAGGGGGGATTGGGTCCCCGGGATACGAGCAGTACTTC
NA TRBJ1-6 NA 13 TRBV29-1 CSVAFYENSPLHF TGCAGCGTCGCTTTCTACGAGAATTCACCCCTCCACTTT
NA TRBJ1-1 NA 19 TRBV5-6 CASSSRARDTSTWGTEAFF TGTGCCAGCAGCTCGCGGGCCCGGGACACCTCTACTTGGGGTACTGAAGCTTTCTTT
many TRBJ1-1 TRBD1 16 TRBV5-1 CASSHGLGQGNTEAFF TGCGCCAGCAGCCACGGATTGGGACAGGGGAACACTGAAGCTTTCTTT
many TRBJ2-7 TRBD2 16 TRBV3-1 CASSPSALAGVGEQYF TGTGCCAGCAGCCCCTCGGCCCTAGCGGGAGTTGGCGAGCAGTACTTC
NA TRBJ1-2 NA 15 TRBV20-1 CSASTPGRDTYGYTF TGCAGTGCCAGCACTCCGGGCCGGGACACTTATGGCTACACCTTC
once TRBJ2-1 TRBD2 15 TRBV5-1 CASRRAGTSSNEQFF TGCGCCAGCAGGCGAGCCGGGACTAGTTCAAATGAGCAGTTCTTC
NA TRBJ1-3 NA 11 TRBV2 CASCGGNTIYF TGTGCCAGCTGTGGTGGAAACACCATATATTTT
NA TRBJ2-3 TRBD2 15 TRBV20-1 CSARGRGGATDTQYF TGCAGTGCTAGGGGTCGCGGGGGGGCCACAGATACGCAGTATTTT
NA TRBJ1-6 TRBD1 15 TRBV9 CASSARDRYNSPLHF TGTGCCAGCAGCGCCCGGGACAGGTATAATTCACCCCTCCACTTT
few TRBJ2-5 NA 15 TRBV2 CASSASGVGGETQYF TGTGCCAGCAGTGCGTCTGGGGTAGGTGGAGAGACCCAGTACTTC
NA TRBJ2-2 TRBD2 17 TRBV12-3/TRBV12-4 CASSLTSGGANTGELFF TGTGCCAGCAGTCTGACTAGCGGGGGGGCGAACACCGGGGAGCTGTTTTTT
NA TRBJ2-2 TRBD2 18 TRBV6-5 CASIAGLAGGRNTEELFF TGTGCCAGCATCGCGGGGCTAGCGGGAGGAAGAAACACCGAGGAGCTGTTTTTT
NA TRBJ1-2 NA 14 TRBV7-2 CASSWSPGRPGYTF TGTGCCAGCAGCTGGAGCCCAGGGAGGCCAGGCTACACCTTC
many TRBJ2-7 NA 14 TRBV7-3 CASSVRQGLCEQYF TGTGCCAGCAGCGTCCGACAGGGACTCTGCGAGCAGTACTTC
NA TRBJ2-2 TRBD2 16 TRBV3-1 CASSHGGLAVTGELFF TGTGCCAGCAGCCATGGAGGACTAGCGGTCACCGGGGAGCTGTTTTTT
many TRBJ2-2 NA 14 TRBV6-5 CATHIGDLTGELFF TGTGCCACCCACATCGGGGACCTCACCGGGGAGCTGTTTTTT
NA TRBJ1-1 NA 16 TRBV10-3 CATSDWGRGGGTEAFF TGTGCCACCTCCGACTGGGGGCGAGGGGGAGGAACTGAAGCTTTCTTT
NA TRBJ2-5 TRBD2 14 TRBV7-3 CASTLRGGGETQYF TGTGCCAGCACCTTACGGGGGGGCGGCGAGACCCAGTACTTC
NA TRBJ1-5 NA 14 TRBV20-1 CSARVLKGNQPQHF TGCAGTGCTAGAGTTCTTAAGGGTAATCAGCCCCAGCATTTT
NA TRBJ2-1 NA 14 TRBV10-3 CAISEGRVYNEQFF TGTGCCATCAGTGAGGGCAGGGTCTACAATGAGCAGTTCTTC
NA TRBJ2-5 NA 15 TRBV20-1 CSALGRGRAQETQYF TGCAGTGCCCTAGGCAGGGGGAGGGCCCAAGAGACCCAGTACTTC
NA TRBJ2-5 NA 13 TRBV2 CASNSRSRETQYF TGTGCCAGCAACTCCAGGTCCAGAGAGACCCAGTACTTC
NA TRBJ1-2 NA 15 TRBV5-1 CASSLDLSAVSGYTF TGCGCCAGCAGCTTGGATCTTTCCGCGGTATCGGGCTACACCTTC
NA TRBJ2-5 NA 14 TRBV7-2 CASSLAGSQETQYF TGTGCCAGCAGCTTAGCAGGGAGCCAAGAGACCCAGTACTTC
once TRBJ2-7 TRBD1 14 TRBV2 CASSPGQNFYEQYF TGTGCCAGCAGCCCGGGACAGAATTTCTACGAGCAGTACTTC
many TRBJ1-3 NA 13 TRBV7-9 CASSFLSGNTIYF TGTGCCAGCAGCTTCCTAAGCGGAAACACCATATATTTT
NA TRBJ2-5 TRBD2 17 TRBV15 CATSRDQGTSGMKTQYF TGTGCCACCAGCAGAGATCAGGGGACTAGCGGGATGAAGACCCAGTACTTC
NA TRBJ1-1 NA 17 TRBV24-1 CATSDYRSGGMNAEAFF TGTGCCACCAGTGATTACAGGTCTGGGGGAATGAACGCTGAAGCTTTCTTT
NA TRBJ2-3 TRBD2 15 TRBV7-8 CASSLSGVGTDTQYF TGTGCCAGCAGCTTGAGCGGGGTTGGCACAGATACGCAGTATTTT
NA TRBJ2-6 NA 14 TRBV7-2 CASSLLGGANVLTF TGTGCCAGCAGCTTACTGGGTGGGGCCAACGTCCTGACTTTC
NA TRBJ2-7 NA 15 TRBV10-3 CAISELKEGYYERYF TGTGCCATCAGTGAGTTGAAAGAGGGTTACTACGAGCGGTACTTC
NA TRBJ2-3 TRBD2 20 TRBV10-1 CASSHSTGLAGGMETDTQYF TGCGCCAGCAGTCACTCGACCGGACTAGCGGGAGGGATGGAAACAGATACGCAGTATTTT
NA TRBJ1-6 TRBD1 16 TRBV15 CATSRGQGNTNSPLHF TGTGCCACCAGCAGAGGACAGGGTAATACCAATTCACCCCTCCACTTT
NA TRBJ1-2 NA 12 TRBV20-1 CSARAPGDGYTF TGCAGTGCTAGAGCCCCCGGGGATGGCTACACCTTC
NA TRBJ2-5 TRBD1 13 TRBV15 CATSSGQGETQCF TGTGCCACCAGCAGCGGACAGGGAGAGACCCAGTGCTTC
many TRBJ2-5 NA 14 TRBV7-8 CASSLEWGSETQYF TGTGCCAGCAGCTTAGAGTGGGGGTCGGAGACCCAGTACTTC
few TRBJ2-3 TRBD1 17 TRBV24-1 CATSDSTGTGTYNEQYF TGTGCCACCAGTGATTCCACCGGGACAGGGACCTACAATGAGCAGTATTTT
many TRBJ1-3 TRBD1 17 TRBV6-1 CASSAFTGTGGGNTIYF TGTGCCAGCAGTGCTTTCACCGGGACAGGGGGCGGAAACACCATATATTTT